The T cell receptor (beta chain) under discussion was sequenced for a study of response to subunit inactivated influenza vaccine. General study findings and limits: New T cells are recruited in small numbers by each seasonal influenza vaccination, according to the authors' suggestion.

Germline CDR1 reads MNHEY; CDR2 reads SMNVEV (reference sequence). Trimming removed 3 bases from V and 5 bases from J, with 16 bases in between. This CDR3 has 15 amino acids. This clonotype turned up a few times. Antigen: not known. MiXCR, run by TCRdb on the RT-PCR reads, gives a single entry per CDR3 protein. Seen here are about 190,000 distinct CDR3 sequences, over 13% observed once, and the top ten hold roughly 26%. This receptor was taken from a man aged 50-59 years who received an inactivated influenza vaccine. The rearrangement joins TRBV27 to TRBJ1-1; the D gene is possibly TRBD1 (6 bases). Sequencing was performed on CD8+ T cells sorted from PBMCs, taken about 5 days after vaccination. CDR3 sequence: CASSFSTGHGTEAFF. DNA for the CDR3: TGTGCCAGCAGTTTCTCAACAGGGCACGGGACTGAAGCTTTCTTT.